Below are 8 T cell receptor beta chains sequenced from a single sample in a study of blood T cell repertoires in COVID-19. Assay used: immunoSEQ multiplex PCR; TCRdb lists only in-frame clones, some missing. Of about 490,000 clones in the sample, around 85% were seen once. Material: peripheral blood. These receptors were obtained from a human donor in a cohort sampled during active COVID-19.

The chain combines TRBV9 with TRBJ2-5; a possible D gene is TRBD2 (6 bases). V lost 2 bases, J lost 2 bases, and 13 bases lay in between. The CDR3 consists of 15 residues. CDR1 SGDLS and CDR2 YYNGEE come from the germline V gene. CDR3 bases: TGTGCCAGCAGCGTCGCGGGACGCCTACAAGAGACCCAGTACTTC. Its protein is CASSVAGRLQETQYF.

This clone was recorded once. V usage is TRBV6-2 or TRBV6-3 and J usage is TRBJ1-5, with 12 positions matching TRBD1. The CDR3 runs 19 residues. J lost 1 base, V lost 2 bases, and 9 bases had no gene match. Germline V gene lookup returns CDR1 MNHEY and CDR2 SVGEGT. CDR3 nucleotide sequence: TGTGCCAGCAGTTACGGGACAGGGGGCGTGAAGTTAAGCAATCAGCCCCAGCATTTT. Its translation is CASSYGTGGVKLSNQPQHF.

The V and J genes are TRBV19 and TRBJ2-1, with no clear D. The CDR3 spans 16 residues. Per the germline V gene, CDR1 is LNHDA and CDR2 is SQIVND (reference sequence). The germline V and J ends were trimmed by 4 bases and 3 bases, with 16 bases remaining between them. The CDR3 DNA reads as TGTGCCAGTAGTAGATACGAGACATTGGGCTACAATGAGCAGTTCTTC. Protein product: CASSRYETLGYNEQFF.

This rearrangement joins TRBV5-5 to TRBJ1-1; 7 positions match TRBD1. The CDR3 spans 14 residues. J gave up 1 base and V 1 base, and 1 base lay outside the gene matches. The V gene's germline CDR1 is SGHKS and CDR2 YYEKEE (reference sequence). The DNA of the CDR3 is TGTGCCAGCAGCTTGACAGGGGAGAACACTGAAGCTTTCTTT. Translating gives CASSLTGENTEAFF. Full variable domain (missing parts from reference TRBV5-5 and TRBJ1-1): DAGVTQSPTHLIKTRGQQVTLRCSPISGHKSVSWYQQVLGQGPQFIFQYYEKEERGRGNFPDRFSARQFPNYSSELNVNALLLGDSALYLCASSLTGENTEAFFGQGTRLTVV.

This clone was found many times. As DNA, the CDR3 is TGTGCCAGCAGGGGGACACTAGCGGGCTACGAGCAGTACTTC. Its translation is CASRGTLAGYEQYF. The gene calls are TRBV28 and TRBJ2-7, with 9 bases that match TRBD2. The CDR3 is 14 amino acids. From germline, CDR1 is MDHEN and CDR2 SYDVKM. The V and J ends lost 6 bases and 3 bases, in that order; junction bases with no gene match: 6.

This chain joins TRBV18 and TRBJ2-4; 9 nucleotides align to TRBD1. The CDR3 has 15 amino acids. Germline lookup yields CDR1 KGHSH and CDR2 LQKENI. Losses at the gene ends were 2 bases for V and 8 bases for J; bases not matched to a gene: 7. The CDR3 region has the DNA TGTGCCAGCTCACCAACCGGGACAGGGTTGCACATTCAGTACTTC. It specifies CASSPTGTGLHIQYF.

V is TRBV5-1 and J is TRBJ1-2; 8 positions match TRBD1. The CDR3 spans 14 residues. The germline V gene has CDR1 SGHRS and CDR2 YFSETQ. Germline trimming cut 4 bases from V and 4 bases from J; bases unmatched to any gene: 6. The CDR3 DNA reads TGCGCCAGCAGCCCGTCCGGGACAGGCTATGGCTACACCTTC. Encoded protein: CASSPSGTGYGYTF.

This clone came up once. The V call is TRBV30, the J call TRBJ2-7; D not certain. Looked up from germline, CDR1 is GTSNPN and CDR2 is SVGIG (reference sequence). This CDR3 is 12 amino acids long. Between the trimmed V and J ends, which lost 0 bases and 6 bases, there was a span of 9 bases. The CDR3 DNA sequence: TGTGCCTGGAGTGTACGCATGGCCGAGCAGTACTTC. Its protein is CAWSVRMAEQYF.